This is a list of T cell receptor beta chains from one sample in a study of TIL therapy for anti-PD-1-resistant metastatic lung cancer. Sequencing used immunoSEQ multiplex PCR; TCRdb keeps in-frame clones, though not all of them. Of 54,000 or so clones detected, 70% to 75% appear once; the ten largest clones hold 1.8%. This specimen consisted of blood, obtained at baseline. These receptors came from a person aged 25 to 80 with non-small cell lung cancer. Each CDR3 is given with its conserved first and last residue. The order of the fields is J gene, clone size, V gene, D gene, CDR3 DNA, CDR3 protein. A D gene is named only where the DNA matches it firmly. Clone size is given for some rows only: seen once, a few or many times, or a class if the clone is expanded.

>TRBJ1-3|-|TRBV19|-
TGTGCCAGTAGTCCAACACAGGGATTGAGAAACACCATATATTTT
CASSPTQGLRNTIYF
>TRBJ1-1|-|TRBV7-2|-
TGTGCCAGCAGCCCCAAGGGGGTGGAAGCTTTCTTT
CASSPKGVEAFF
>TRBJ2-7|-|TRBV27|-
TGTGCCAGCACCCCCCGGAGGGGCAGCTCCTACGAGCAGTACTTC
CASTPRRGSSYEQYF
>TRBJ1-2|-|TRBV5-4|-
TGTGCCAGCAGCTTGGAGGGTAGGGGTGGCTACACCTTC
CASSLEGRGGYTF
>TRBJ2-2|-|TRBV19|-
TGTGCCAGTAGTGTGAACGACGGGGAGCTGTTTTTT
CASSVNDGELFF
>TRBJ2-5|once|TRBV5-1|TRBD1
TGCGCCAGCAGCTCCGGTGGGACAGGGGAAGAGACCCAGTACTTC
CASSSGGTGEETQYF
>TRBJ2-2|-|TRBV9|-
TGTGCCAGCAGCCCCACAGGAGAGGCTGCTGCCGGGGAGCTGTTTTTT
CASSPTGEAAAGELFF
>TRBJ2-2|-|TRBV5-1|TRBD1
TGCGCCAGCAGCTTCGGGGACAGTGTCGCCACCGGGGAGCTGTTTTTT
CASSFGDSVATGELFF
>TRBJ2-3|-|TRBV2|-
TGTGCCAGCAGTGAAGCGCGGTCACCGGGGGAAGATACGCAGTATTTT
CASSEARSPGEDTQYF
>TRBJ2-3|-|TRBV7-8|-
TGTGCCAGCAGCTTAGACCGGGGAGATACGCAGTATTTT
CASSLDRGDTQYF
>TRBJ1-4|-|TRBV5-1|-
TGCGCCAGCAGCTTGGAAGGCAGGGCCCTTAATGAAAAACTGTTTTTT
CASSLEGRALNEKLFF
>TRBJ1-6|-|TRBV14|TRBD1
TGTGCCAGCAGCCCTGAGGGACAGGGCTTTGGGTCACCCCTCCACTTT
CASSPEGQGFGSPLHF
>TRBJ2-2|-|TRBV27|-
TGTGCCAGCAGTCCACGCACGAACACCGGGGAGCTGTTTTTT
CASSPRTNTGELFF
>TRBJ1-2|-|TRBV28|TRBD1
TGTGCCAGCAGTAACAGGGGGGCGCACTATGGCTACACCTTC
CASSNRGAHYGYTF
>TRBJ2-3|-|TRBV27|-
TGTGCCAGCAGTATAGGGAACGGTCTCACAGATACGCAGTATTTT
CASSIGNGLTDTQYF
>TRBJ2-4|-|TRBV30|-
TGTGCCTGGCGGCAGCCGAGAGGCATTCAGTACTTC
CAWRQPRGIQYF
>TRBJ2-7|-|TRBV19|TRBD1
TGTGCCAGTAGTAGGGGCAGGGGGTTCGTATACGAGCAGTACTTC
CASSRGRGFVYEQYF
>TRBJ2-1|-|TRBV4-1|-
TGCGCCAGCAGCCAAGGAGGCTCCAGCTCCTACAATGAGCAGTTCTTC
CASSQGGSSSYNEQFF
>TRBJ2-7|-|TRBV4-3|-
TGCGCCAGCAGCCAAGAGGCGAGTCTCTACGAGCAGTACTTC
CASSQEASLYEQYF
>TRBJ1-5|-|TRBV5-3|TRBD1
TGTGCCAGATTATGTCCCTTACCGATGGGATACAGGGGGCCCCCGGTGCCCCAGCATTTT
CARLCPLPMGYRGPPVPQHF
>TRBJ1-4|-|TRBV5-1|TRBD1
TGCGCCAGCAGCTCACAGGGGCAATATGAAAAACTGTTTTTT
CASSSQGQYEKLFF
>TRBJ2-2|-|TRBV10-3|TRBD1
TGTGCCATCAGGGCTACAGGGGGGACCGGGGAGCTGTTTTTT
CAIRATGGTGELFF
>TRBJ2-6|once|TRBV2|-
TGTGCCAGCAGTGGGGCTGCGGCTGGGGCCAACGTCCTGACTTTC
CASSGAAAGANVLTF
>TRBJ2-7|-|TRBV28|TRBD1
TGTGCCAGCCATAGGGGGACAGGGGGCTACCCGACCTACGAGCAGTACTTC
CASHRGTGGYPTYEQYF
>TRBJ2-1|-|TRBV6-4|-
TGTGCCAGCAGTGAGGCTCTGGGTACCCAGCAGTTCTTC
CASSEALGTQQFF
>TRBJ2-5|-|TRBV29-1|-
TGCAGCGTTGAGGTGGCAGGGGGGACAGAGACCCAGTACTTC
CSVEVAGGTETQYF
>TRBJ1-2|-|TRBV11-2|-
TGTGCCAGCAGCTTATTTTCAGGGTCCTATGGCTACACCTTC
CASSLFSGSYGYTF
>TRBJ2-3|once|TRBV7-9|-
TGTGCCAGCAGCCCTATCTCCAGGGCAGATACGCAGTATTTT
CASSPISRADTQYF
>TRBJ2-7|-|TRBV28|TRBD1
TGTGCCAGCAGTAACCAAAGGGACAGGGACGAGCAGTACTTC
CASSNQRDRDEQYF
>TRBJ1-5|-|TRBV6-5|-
TGTGCCAGCAGTTACGACAGGCCACACAATCAGCCCCAGCATTTT
CASSYDRPHNQPQHF
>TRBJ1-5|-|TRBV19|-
TGTGCCAGTAGTGACAGTCCATATAGCAATCAGCCCCAGCATTTT
CASSDSPYSNQPQHF
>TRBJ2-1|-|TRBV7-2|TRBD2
TGTGCCAGCAGCCATGCTGGGAGCGGGAGGTACAATGAGCAGTTCTTC
CASSHAGSGRYNEQFF
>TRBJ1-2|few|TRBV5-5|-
TGTGCCAGCAGCTTGGTTCCAGACACCTATGGCTACACCTTC
CASSLVPDTYGYTF
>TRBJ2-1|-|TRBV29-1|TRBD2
TGCAGCGGTTCCGGGACTAGCGGAACGAGCTCCTACAATGAGCAGTTCTTC
CSGSGTSGTSSYNEQFF
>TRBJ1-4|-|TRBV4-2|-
TGTGCCAGCAGCCAAGATCTACCCTTTGATAATGAAAAACTGTTTTTT
CASSQDLPFDNEKLFF
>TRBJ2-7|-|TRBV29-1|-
TGCAGCGTTAAGTCCTACGAGCAGTACTTC
CSVKSYEQYF
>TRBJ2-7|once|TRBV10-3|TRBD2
TGTGCCATCAGCGAGGGACTAGCGGGAGCCGGGTACGAGCAGTACTTC
CAISEGLAGAGYEQYF
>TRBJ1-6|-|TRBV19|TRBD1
TGTGCCAGTATGAACAGGGACAGATATAATTCACCCCTCCACTTT
CASMNRDRYNSPLHF
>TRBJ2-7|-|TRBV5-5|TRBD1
TGTGCCAGCAGCTTGCTTCCGGGACAGGGGCCCTACGAGCAGTACTTC
CASSLLPGQGPYEQYF
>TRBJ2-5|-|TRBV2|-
TGTGCCAGCGGACAAGAGACCCAGTACTTC
CASGQETQYF
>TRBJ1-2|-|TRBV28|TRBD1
TGTGCCAGCAGTCCCTCGGGGGGGACAGCCCCTGGCTACACCTTC
CASSPSGGTAPGYTF
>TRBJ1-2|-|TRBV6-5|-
TGTGCCAGCACGTTAGGCGTGAGAAACTATGGCTACACCTTC
CASTLGVRNYGYTF
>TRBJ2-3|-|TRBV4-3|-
TGCGCCAGCAGCCTCTCCCGGGCTACTAGCACAGATACGCAGTATTTT
CASSLSRATSTDTQYF
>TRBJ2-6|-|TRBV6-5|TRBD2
TGTGCCAGCACCCGGGGGGGCTCTGGGGCCAACGTCCTGACTTTC
CASTRGGSGANVLTF
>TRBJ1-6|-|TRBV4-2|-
TGTGCCAGCAGCCAAGAGGGGTTTCCCCTCCACTTT
CASSQEGFPLHF
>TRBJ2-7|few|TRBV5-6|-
TGTGCCAGCAGCAGGGGAGGGACAGAGCAGTACTTC
CASSRGGTEQYF
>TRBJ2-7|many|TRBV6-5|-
TGTGCCGCCGGGCCGCCTCTCTTCTTC
CAAGPPLFF
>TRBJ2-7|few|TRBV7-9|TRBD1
TGTGCCAGCAGCTTAGGGGGACAGGGTCGCCTTGCACGGGGCGAGCAGTACTTC
CASSLGGQGRLARGEQYF
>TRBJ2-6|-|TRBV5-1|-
TGCGCCAGCACCCCCGAGGCAGGGAGGATATCGTCTGGGGCCAACGTCCTGACTTTC
CASTPEAGRISSGANVLTF
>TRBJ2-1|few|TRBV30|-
TGTGCCTGGAGTATCAGGGTCGGTGAGCAGTTCTTC
CAWSIRVGEQFF